This is a list of T cell receptor beta chains from one sample in a study of blood T cell repertoires in COVID-19. Libraries were prepared by immunoSEQ multiplex PCR; TCRdb keeps only in-frame clonotypes and omits some of them. The sample carries about 160,000 clones, 90% recorded once. The specimen was peripheral blood. Receptors originate from a man in his fifties or sixties with acute or convalescent COVID-19. Each CDR3 is given with its conserved first and last residue. Not all rows give a size; the values are once, few, many and, for expanded clones, a class.

CDR3	V	size	J
CASRPDRPFF	TRBV12-3/TRBV12-4	.	TRBJ1-1
CASSPVRQGHTGELFF	TRBV18	.	TRBJ2-2
CASSLWTGGLEKLFF	TRBV19	.	TRBJ1-4
CAWSASGRGHTGELFF	TRBV30	.	TRBJ2-2
CASRAGAYEQYF	TRBV2	.	TRBJ2-7
CASSERDANTEAFF	TRBV9	.	TRBJ1-1
CSASVTHRYYNEQFF	TRBV20-1	.	TRBJ2-1
CASSQPALREGYSYEQYF	TRBV5-1	.	TRBJ2-7
CAISGGSLGTYEQYF	TRBV10-3	.	TRBJ2-7
CASSPGQGGYGYTF	TRBV19	.	TRBJ1-2
CASSLGTAASYGYTF	TRBV7-2	.	TRBJ1-2
CSVMPSWGGEAKNIQYF	TRBV29-1	.	TRBJ2-4
CASSLGRGQGEETQYF	TRBV28	.	TRBJ2-5
CASSYGVAGVGGGTQYF	TRBV6-2/TRBV6-3	.	TRBJ2-5
CATSRTAWPGTSAGTQYF	TRBV15	.	TRBJ2-5
CASSPTGDQPQHF	TRBV9	.	TRBJ1-5
CAWNPGGANNYGYTF	TRBV30	.	TRBJ1-2
CASSLRYARVTSTDTQYF	TRBV7-3	.	TRBJ2-3
CSVVLQLNTGELFF	TRBV29-1	.	TRBJ2-2
CAISDNSSPLHF	TRBV10-3	.	TRBJ1-6
CATTGTGYTEAFF	TRBV10-3	.	TRBJ1-1
CAIRDGETQYF	TRBV10-3	.	TRBJ2-5
CSVATENEQFF	TRBV29-1	.	TRBJ2-1
CASSLDPARRETQYF	TRBV11-2	.	TRBJ2-5
CASSPSDRSSYEQYF	TRBV6-5	once	TRBJ2-7
CASLRLAGETQYF	TRBV7-3	.	TRBJ2-5
CASSKGDRGKETQYF	TRBV21-1	.	TRBJ2-5
CASSRRETSGNTIYF	TRBV19	.	TRBJ1-3
CASSDPGQEYGYTF	TRBV19	.	TRBJ1-2
CASSWEVGEQFF	TRBV12-3/TRBV12-4	.	TRBJ2-1
CASSTPGSGGGRELFF	TRBV28	.	TRBJ2-2
CASALRDRGQIDTEAFF	TRBV14	.	TRBJ1-1
CASRAGTNTGELFF	TRBV6-5	.	TRBJ2-2
CASTPTGEIRYF	TRBV28	.	TRBJ2-5
CASSLRGTRSYEQYF	TRBV11-2	.	TRBJ2-7
CASSGGQWNEKLFF	TRBV9	once	TRBJ1-4
CASSRSRDYYGYTF	TRBV27	.	TRBJ1-2
CASSLGTKNIQYF	TRBV7-9	.	TRBJ2-4
CASSVGQGSGEKLFF	TRBV9	.	TRBJ1-4
CASSLAREGTQYF	TRBV5-4	.	TRBJ2-5
CASSSDLDRGGTQYF	TRBV19	.	TRBJ2-5
CAISGTSGGSLETQYF	TRBV10-3	.	TRBJ2-5
CASSTSGNHEQYF	TRBV7-2	.	TRBJ2-7
CASSVGGRARNEQFF	TRBV9	.	TRBJ2-1
CASSQETRNEKLFF	TRBV14	.	TRBJ1-4
CASSQDRGRLRGEAFF	TRBV5-1	.	TRBJ1-1
CASSPTGQGASRGEAFF	TRBV18	.	TRBJ1-1
CASSQETSGSNEQFF	TRBV7-9	.	TRBJ2-1
CASSLEDRYTGELFF	TRBV5-5	.	TRBJ2-2
CASSPRPGGDEQFF	TRBV18	.	TRBJ2-1
CASSPGQGRDNSPLHF	TRBV7-6	.	TRBJ1-6